This TCR beta chain was captured by sequencing in a study of shared clonotypes between healthy human individuals. Study conclusions and caveats: For naive CD4 cells, roughly 5% of clonotypes were shared across four donors.

About this clone itself: The antigen is not known.

An even split of each subset's genomic DNA across several immunoSEQ plates was performed. Sorted subsets were amplified in replicate PCRs using 200 ng DNA, roughly 30,000 T cell genomes. Sequenced by immunoSEQ multiplex PCR; TCRdb stores in-frame clones only, minus some. The sample holds about 590,000 clones, nearly 97% seen once. Naive CD8 cells lacked CD45RO, underwent positive selection for CCR7 and left out terminally differentiated effector memory CD45RA+ cells. This CDR3 has 16 residues. The V gene lost 3 bases and the J gene lost 5 bases, with 18 bases spanning the gap. Germline lookup yields CDR1 MNHEY and CDR2 SMNVEV (reference sequence).

The chain uses TRBV27 and TRBJ2-3; tentative D call: TRBD1 (7 bases). The sequencing sample was made of naive CD8+ T cells sorted from blood. This TCR derives from a woman aged 25-40 years in good health. The CDR3, as DNA: TGTGCCAGCAGTTTGGAGGGGGCGTCGCGGAGAGATACGCAGTATTTT. As protein: CASSLEGASRRDTQYF.